This T cell receptor beta chain originates from a study of shared clonotypes between healthy human individuals (dated by TCRdb to 2020 to 2021). With respect to the entire study: The cohort comprised a couple of women and a few men aged 18 to 49 years. To estimate repertoire size and how much clonotypes are shared between individuals, the study performed deep sequencing of blood TCR repertoires from about five healthy adults. To increase sequencing depth and limit assay-specific biases, TCR repertoire library preparation and sequencing were carried out by different laboratories using diverse techniques. Each donor's leukapheresis produced roughly between roughly 0.9 and 9 billion PBMCs. Here is what the overall study found, with its caveats: Sampling was restricted to blood, and TCR repertoires in tissue are likely to differ from TCR repertoires in blood. The genetic and exposure-history diversity represented was limited by the small number of donors. Based on pairwise subsampling, the degree of clonotype sharing among donors was expected to be affected by sequencing depth.

The donors were healthy, HIV-negative adults with no recently reported acute infections or vaccinations. Every donor was a Caucasian adult residing in Nashville, Tennessee, USA. For unsorted samples, roughly 91 million PBMCs were counted, and genomic DNA was extracted using the QIAamp DNA Blood Mini kit. After blood collection by leukapheresis, PBMCs were isolated using Ficoll-Histopaque density gradient centrifugation and then cryopreserved in the vapor phase of liquid nitrogen. The CDR3 spans 15 residues, from the cysteine through the phenylalanine. Only the CDR3 portion is preserved as DNA: 45 bases, with reading frame beginning at the first base. Here V drops 3 bases and J drops 8 bases, and the junction holds 10 bases not matched to any gene. Based on the germline V gene (reference sequence), the CDR1 and CDR2 sequences are SEHNR and FQNEAQ. TCR CDR3 regions were amplified from genomic DNA by multiplex PCR using the deep immunoSEQ assay. Extracted genomic DNA from each cell subset was spread evenly across all wells of several immunoSEQ 96-well plates, with each plate serving as a replicate. For unsorted PBMC, each replicate PCR was loaded with 300 to 350 ng genomic DNA, equivalent to 25,000 to 35,000 T cell genomes. Ten immunoSEQ deep assay plates were used to sequence unsorted PBMC genomic DNA. Purified libraries were measured with a Qubit 3.0 fluorometer, size-checked on a Bioanalyzer 2100, and measured again with the KAPA Library Quantification kit. A separate single-read 150-cycle Illumina NextSeq 550 flow cell was used to sequence each immunoSEQ 96-well plate. As for the original processing: The immunoSEQ output contained only junctional sequences without quality scores, so filtering could not match that applied to full-length reads. Sequences were annotated with PyIR, a Python wrapper for IgBLAST v1.9, and V/J genes and CDR3 were assigned using IMGT germline references. Reads were removed for weak V/J assignments (E-value above 1e-6), missing CDR3, stop codons, out-of-frame junctions, or ambiguous translated residues. A V3J clonotype was defined by an identical inferred V gene, J gene, and CDR3 amino acid sequence. The percentage overlap between two repertoires was calculated by dividing the number of shared unique clonotypes by the size of the smaller repertoire. Repertoire richness was assessed with RTK rarefaction, the Chao1 estimator, and Recon v2.1 estimates of unobserved clonotypes. TCRdb re-hosts the immuneACCESS table, in-frame sequences only. Its copies lack some clones; in the studies checked, an unresolved V gene accounts for under half of them, and the cause for the rest is not known. That table gives V, J and clone size, and the DNA gave D and trimming. The sample table records about half a million clones; roughly 80% of these occur just once. The ten largest clones take up around 12% of the sample.

This clone was counted ten times or more. The antigen this receptor binds is unknown. Per-base qualities were not stored, and no clone one base away is much larger. This clonotype originated in a woman between 40 and 55 years old in good health. Some clones in this sample may be carry-over from other donors' samples. Sequencing was carried out using PBMCs. Rearrangement joined TRBV7-9 to TRBJ2-1; TRBD2 agrees with 7 junctional bases. The sequenced DNA is TGTGCCAGCAGCTTTGGGGCGGGAGTAGGTGATGAGCAGTTCTTC. Protein translation: CASSFGAGVGDEQFF.